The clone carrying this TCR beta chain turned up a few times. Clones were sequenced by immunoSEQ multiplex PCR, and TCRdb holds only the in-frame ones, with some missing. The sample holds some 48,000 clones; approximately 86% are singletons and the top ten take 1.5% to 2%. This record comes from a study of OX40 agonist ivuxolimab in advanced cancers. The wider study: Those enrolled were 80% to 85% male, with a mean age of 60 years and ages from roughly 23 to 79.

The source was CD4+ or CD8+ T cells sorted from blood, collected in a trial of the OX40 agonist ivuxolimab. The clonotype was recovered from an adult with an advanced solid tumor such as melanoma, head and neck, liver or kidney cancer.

The CDR3 sequence: CASSPLAGGYTGELFF. The CDR3 DNA is TGTGCCAGCAGCCCCCTAGCGGGGGGGTACACCGGGGAGCTGTTTTTT. The chain recombines TRBV7-2 with TRBJ2-2, with TRBD2 identical over 12 bases. This CDR3 is built from 16 residues. V gave up 5 bases and J gave up 3 bases; unmatched junction bases: 4. Germline-derived CDR1 and CDR2 are SGHTA and FQGNSA.